The 23 T cell receptor beta chains below come from one sample, sequenced in a study of cytomegalovirus exposure and HLA in healthy donors. The primer mix had 60 Vbeta and 13 Jbeta primers. Assay: immunoSEQ multiplex PCR; the TCRdb copy retains only in-frame clones and omits some. The sample consists of roughly 190,000 clones, over 70% of them appearing once. Sequenced sample: PBMCs. These receptors were obtained from a man between 45 and 60 years old in good health and CMV-seronegative.

The CDR3 is CASSQGQGPRIEAFF. In DNA, the CDR3 is TGTGCCAGCAGCCAAGGACAGGGCCCAAGAATTGAAGCTTTCTTT. V usage is TRBV4-2 and J usage is TRBJ1-1; 7 bases match TRBD1. Unmatched junction bases numbered 9, after V lost 1 base and J lost 7 bases. The germline V gene encodes CDR1 LGHNA and CDR2 YNFKEQ. This CDR3 has 15 amino acids.

This clone has a handful of counts. At the DNA level, this CDR3 is encoded by other sequences in the same sample as well. This chain links TRBV15 with TRBJ1-6; 8 nucleotides match TRBD1. CDR1 and CDR2 from the germline V gene are LNHNV and YYDKDF (reference sequence). Unmatched junction bases numbered 5, after V lost 3 bases and J lost 7 bases. The CDR3 runs to 15 residues. CDR3 sequence: CATSRTGTGNSPLHF. For the CDR3, the DNA is TGTGCCACCAGCAGGACCGGGACAGGAAATTCACCCCTCCACTTT. Looking up the rest from reference TRBV15 and TRBJ1-6 gives the full variable domain: DAMVIQNPRYQVTQFGKPVTLSCSQTLNHNVMYWYQQKSSQAPKLLFHYYDKDFNNEADTPDNFQSRRPNTSFCFLDIRSPGLGDTAMYLCATSRTGTGNSPLHFGNGTRLTVT.

This clone appeared a single time. The genes are TRBV27 and TRBJ1-5; D may be TRBD1 (6 bases). Germline loops: CDR1 MNHEY, CDR2 SMNVEV (reference sequence). The CDR3 is 13 residues long. Trimming removed 9 bases from V and 3 bases from J, with 12 bases in between. As DNA, the CDR3 is TGTGCCAGTGCTCAGGGGAACAATCAGCCCCAGCATTTT. Amino acids: CASAQGNNQPQHF.

This rearrangement joins TRBV29-1 to TRBJ2-7, with 7 positions matching TRBD1. Germline loops: CDR1 SQVTM, CDR2 ANQGSEA. Unmatched junction bases numbered 8, after V lost 3 bases and J lost 12 bases. This CDR3 contains 11 residues. The CDR3 DNA sequence: TGCAGCGTTGAGACAGGGATGGGCCGGTACTTC. Translation: CSVETGMGRYF.

The chain has TRBV16 and TRBJ1-4, with TRBD1 identical over 10 bases. The CDR3 runs to 14 residues. The V and J ends lost 4 bases and 5 bases, in that order; junction bases with no gene match: 1. Germline V lookup: CDR1 KGHSY, CDR2 FQNENV. CDR3 region: CASSRDRGNEKLFF. The CDR3 DNA sequence: TGTGCCAGCAGCCGGGACAGGGGCAATGAAAAACTGTTTTTT.

This clone has only a few counts. This likely stems from a read error, as it lies one base from a far larger clone. The sample has other DNA sequences that encode this CDR3 too. V gene TRBV7-6 combines with J gene TRBJ2-7, with D unresolved. The germline V gene has CDR1 SGHVS and CDR2 FNYEAQ. V was pared by 5 bases and J by 5 bases, with 22 bases between. The CDR3 spans 16 residues. The CDR3 nucleotides are TGTGCCAGCAGCCTAGGTACAGCCCCTTCGTCTCACGAGCAGTACTTC. Protein: CASSLGTAPSSHEQYF.

The chain recombines TRBV19 with TRBJ2-2; 8 nucleotides agree with TRBD1. CDR3 size: 15 residues. The germline V gene encodes CDR1 LNHDA and CDR2 SQIVND (reference sequence). J lost 5 bases, V lost 4 bases, and 6 bases had no gene match. The CDR3 spells CASSSYRGWTGELFF. The CDR3 DNA follows: TGTGCCAGTAGTAGCTACAGGGGGTGGACCGGGGAGCTGTTTTTT.

The gene calls are TRBV6-5 and TRBJ2-7; D not certain. Per the germline V gene, CDR1 is MNHEY and CDR2 is SVGAGI. CDR3 size: 14 residues. Trimming left V 2 bases short and J 2 bases short, with 10 bases between. DNA of the CDR3: TGTGCCAGCAGTTACAAGGCAGGCACCTACGAGCAGTACTTC. Translating gives CASSYKAGTYEQYF.

This chain links TRBV27 with TRBJ1-2; 9 bases map to TRBD1. CDR1 and CDR2 from the germline V gene are MNHEY and SMNVEV (reference sequence). This CDR3 spans 16 amino acids. V lost 3 bases and J lost 8; bases outside the gene matches: 13. The CDR3 region has the DNA TGTGCCAGCAGTTTTGGCACGGGACAGGGATTTGGCGGCTACACCTTC. Protein product: CASSFGTGQGFGGYTF.

This chain uses TRBV9 with TRBJ2-2; 12 bases agree with TRBD2. The CDR3 spans 17 residues. The germline V gene has CDR1 SGDLS and CDR2 YYNGEE. J gave up 5 bases and V 3 bases, and 8 bases lay outside the gene matches. The CDR3 nucleotides read TGTGCCAGCAGCGATTGGACTAGCGGGGCTCGGACCGGGGAGCTGTTTTTT. This codes for CASSDWTSGARTGELFF.

This chain connects TRBV15 to TRBJ1-4; D unclear. The CDR3 covers 14 residues. With 0 bases removed from V and 7 bases from J, the gap between germline ends came to 9 bases. CDR1 and CDR2 from the germline V gene are LNHNV and YYDKDF (reference sequence). This chain's CDR3 is CATSRDPNSEKLFF. For the CDR3, the DNA is TGTGCCACCAGCAGAGACCCTAATAGTGAAAAACTGTTTTTT. Combining the CDR3 with reference TRBV15 and TRBJ1-4 gives the whole variable domain DAMVIQNPRYQVTQFGKPVTLSCSQTLNHNVMYWYQQKSSQAPKLLFHYYDKDFNNEADTPDNFQSRRPNTSFCFLDIRSPGLGDTAMYLCATSRDPNSEKLFFGSGTQLSVL.

The chain couples TRBV29-1 to TRBJ2-5; D is perhaps TRBD1 (5 bases). Trimming pared 7 bases from V and 2 bases from J, leaving 14 bases between. Germline V gene lookup returns CDR1 SQVTM and CDR2 ANQGSEA. The CDR3 has 13 residues. CDR3 sequence (DNA): TGCAGCGCCGCAAAGGGGCCTCAAGAGACCCAGTACTTC. Translated, it gives CSAAKGPQETQYF.

This chain connects TRBV5-8 to TRBJ1-1, with 8 nucleotides matching TRBD1. J gave up 5 bases and V 4 bases, and 7 bases lay outside the gene matches. Per the germline V gene, CDR1 is SGHTS and CDR2 is YDEGEE. The CDR3 is 14 amino acids. CDR3 sequence reads: CASSQTRGRTEAFF. The CDR3 DNA is TGTGCCAGCAGCCAGACCAGGGGGCGAACTGAAGCTTTCTTT.

The gene calls are TRBV7-2 and TRBJ2-4; 7 nucleotides agree with TRBD1. CDR1 and CDR2 from the germline V gene are SGHTA and FQGNSA. The V and J ends lost 1 base and 1 base, in that order; junction bases with no gene match: 1. The CDR3 runs 15 residues. CDR3 nucleotide sequence: TGTGCCAGCAGCTTAGAGACAGGGGCCAAAAACATTCAGTACTTC. Protein: CASSLETGAKNIQYF.

This clone has a single count. The same CDR3 arises from other DNA sequences in this sample as well. This sequence joins TRBV18 and TRBJ2-5, with TRBD1 matching over 8 bases. The CDR3 covers 14 residues. With V trimmed by 3 bases and J by 4 bases, 4 bases remained unmatched. CDR1 KGHSH and CDR2 LQKENI come from the germline V gene. The DNA of the CDR3 is TGTGCCAGCTCACCCGGACAGGGAGGAGAGACCCAGTACTTC. Translated: CASSPGQGGETQYF.

This rearrangement joins TRBV9 to TRBJ1-6; unclear D gene. Looked up from germline, CDR1 is SGDLS and CDR2 is YYNGEE. Trimming left V 0 bases short and J 7 bases short, with 11 bases between. This CDR3 comprises 15 residues. CDR3 coding DNA: TGTGCCAGCAGCGTAGGGGAGAGGCTAAATTCACCCCTCCACTTT. It specifies CASSVGERLNSPLHF.

This sequence joins TRBV7-8 and TRBJ1-1; D is ambiguous. Trimming left V 5 bases short and J 3 bases short, with 19 bases between. In germline, CDR1 is SGHVS, CDR2 FQNEAQ. The CDR3 is 16 residues long. The CDR3 DNA reads as TGTGCCAGCAGCACCGGTGCGAAAGGTCGGGACACTGAAGCTTTCTTT. It encodes CASSTGAKGRDTEAFF. Variable domain in full (rest from reference TRBV7-8 and TRBJ1-1): GAGVSQSPRYKVAKRGQDVALRCDPISGHVSLFWYQQALGQGPEFLTYFQNEAQLDKSGLPSDRFFAERPEGSVSTLKIQRTQQEDSAVYLCASSTGAKGRDTEAFFGQGTRLTVV.

V usage is TRBV19 and J usage is TRBJ2-2, with TRBD2 matching over 10 bases. Germline V CDR1 and CDR2: LNHDA, SQIVND (reference sequence). The CDR3 loop spans 15 amino acids. J gave up 6 bases and V 6 bases, and 7 bases lay outside the gene matches. The CDR3 DNA reads as TGTGCCAGTAGCCCGAGACTAGCGGGTGCCGGGGAGCTGTTTTTT. It is translated as CASSPRLAGAGELFF.

The chain has TRBV10-3 and TRBJ2-1, with 9 bases fitting TRBD1. The CDR3 has 15 amino acids. V shed 7 bases and J 7 bases; nucleotides not matched to a gene: 11. CDR1 and CDR2 (germline): ENHRY, SYGVKD. CDR3 bases: TGTGCCATCACTATGGACAGGGGTAATTGGAATGAGCAGTTCTTC. This encodes CAITMDRGNWNEQFF.

This chain uses TRBV29-1 with TRBJ1-1, with 12 bases identical to TRBD1. With 5 bases clipped from V and 4 bases from J, the junction kept 14 bases outside the gene matches. In germline, CDR1 is SQVTM, CDR2 ANQGSEA. The CDR3 totals 17 residues. This CDR3 is CSVQNPGTGGLATEAFF. CDR3 in DNA: TGCAGCGTTCAGAACCCCGGGACAGGGGGCTTAGCCACTGAAGCTTTCTTT.

This clone was picked up a small number of times. The chain is built from TRBV9 and TRBJ2-4; D possibly corresponds to TRBD2 (6 bases). The CDR3 is made up of 15 amino acids. Per the germline V gene, CDR1 is SGDLS and CDR2 is YYNGEE. Trimming cost V 4 bases and J 7 bases, with 18 bases left between them. The CDR3 reads CASSLWDSQGNIQYF. The CDR3 DNA reads TGTGCCAGCAGCCTATGGGACTCTCAAGGGAACATTCAGTACTTC.

The chain is built from TRBV5-5 and TRBJ1-2; 8 nucleotides line up with TRBD1. The CDR3 has 16 amino acids. Germline lookup yields CDR1 SGHKS and CDR2 YYEKEE (reference sequence). V gave up 0 bases and J gave up 8 bases; unmatched junction bases: 12. CDR3 protein: CASSLVPGQGRRGYTF. The CDR3 nucleotides are TGTGCCAGCAGCTTGGTCCCCGGACAGGGCCGGAGAGGCTACACCTTC.

The gene calls are TRBV7-8 and TRBJ1-2; D remains ambiguous. Germline CDR1 and CDR2: SGHVS and FQNEAQ. The germline V and J ends were trimmed by 5 bases and 1 base, with 5 bases remaining between them. The CDR3 loop spans 12 amino acids. The CDR3 protein is CASSDNNYGYTF. Written as DNA, the CDR3 is TGTGCCAGCAGCGACAATAACTATGGCTACACCTTC.